This T cell receptor (beta chain) comes out of a study of blood T cell repertoires in COVID-19. Trimming shortened V by 3 bases and J by 0 bases, and 18 bases separated the two germline ends. Germline CDR1 and CDR2: SGHKS and YYEKEE (reference sequence). This CDR3 contains 17 residues. In the original processing: Amplified reference gene primers provided the basis for estimating nucleated cell counts. The data were produced by immunoSEQ multiplex PCR, yet TCRdb's version contains in-frame clones alone and is incomplete. Clone size and V and J calls were adopted from that table, with D and trimming inferred from the DNA. The sample includes approximately 190,000 clones, roughly 80% of them seen just once.

The TCR was taken from a man between 25 and 39 years old with active or convalescent COVID-19. Sequences were obtained from peripheral blood. The chain links TRBV5-5 to TRBJ1-1; tentative D call: TRBD1 (6 bases). CDR3 in DNA: TGTGCCAGCAGCTACAGGGCTTCTGAGGCTTTGAACACTGAAGCTTTCTTT. Translating it yields CASSYRASEALNTEAFF. The full variable domain, with the rest looked up from reference TRBV5-5 and TRBJ1-1, is DAGVTQSPTHLIKTRGQQVTLRCSPISGHKSVSWYQQVLGQGPQFIFQYYEKEERGRGNFPDRFSARQFPNYSSELNVNALLLGDSALYLCASSYRASEALNTEAFFGQGTRLTVV.